This T cell receptor beta chain was recovered during a study of T-cell memory formation after mild COVID-19. Study overall: Across donors, TCR clusters were largely donor specific. Study-level points and caveats: The appearance of some responding clones in pre-infection memory suggested that cross-reactive memory joined. Contracting CD4+ clones sat mainly in CM and EM; CD8+ in EMRA.

The TCR alpha and TCR beta cDNA libraries, bearing sample barcodes and UMIs, were generated by 5'RACE using constant-segment primers. A single record per CDR3 protein comes from TCRdb applying MiXCR to the 5' RACE reads. The sample records tens of thousands of distinct CDR3 sequences, 20% to 25% being singletons. CDR1 is MNHEY and CDR2 is SVGEGT in the germline V gene. Between the trimmed V and J ends, which lost 3 bases and 1 base, there was a span of 12 bases. This CDR3 is built from 15 residues. This clonotype was seen a few times. Its antigen is as yet unknown. The sample taken for sequencing was PBMCs or a T cell subset sorted from them (not recorded which). The chain has TRBV6-2 or TRBV6-3 and TRBJ1-1, with D uncertain. This clonotype originated in a young man who had mild COVID-19 (a few samples of this study predate the infection). Cell type and time point are not known. This CDR3 reads CASSYRPGKNTEAFF. CDR3 nucleotides: TGTGCCAGCAGTTATCGGCCCGGGAAGAACACTGAAGCTTTCTTT.